These T cell receptor beta chains were read from a single sample in a study of chemoradiotherapy in HPV16-positive cancers. Only in-frame clones appear in the TCRdb table, and some are missing; sequencing was by immunoSEQ multiplex PCR. Seen here are 36,000 or so clones, 80% observed once, and the top ten hold 3.5% to 4%. Sequencing used blood, obtained from a patient who underwent chemoradiotherapy. The receptors here all came from a human donor with HPV-associated anogenital cancer. Both conserved end residues are trimmed from each CDR3.

V gene | CDR3 protein
TRBV10-3 | AISERSQETQY
TRBV18 | ASSPAQGADGYT
TRBV19 | ASTPTGAGANVLT
TRBV4-1 | ASSQSDREQETQY
TRBV7-9 | ASSSAPKTEAF
TRBV2 | ASSAYSDTQY
TRBV27 | ASRPLAHTEAF
TRBV7-6 | ASSPSRVGGNTIY
TRBV5-4 | ASSSGQGDEQF
TRBV5-8 | ASSFLQGLGTPSNQPQH
TRBV4-3 | ASSQDRAGREKLF
TRBV9 | ASSVGGGGAYNEQF
TRBV9 | ASSPRLSGGAGELF
TRBV9 | ASSAGLSSGNTIY
TRBV20-1 | SAPSGGTQY
TRBV5-4 | ASSLTGSGNTIY
TRBV19 | ASQISGTGTYEQY
TRBV4-1 | ASSQVTLGGTRNTEAF
TRBV6-6 | ASRDRGDGDTQY
TRBV18 | ASSPLPGFYEQY
TRBV20-1 | SVKVGEQY
TRBV27 | ASSLDGAINEKLF
TRBV7-2 | ASSPGLAGGPLETQY
TRBV6-4 | ASSPYGTGGDEQF
TRBV27 | ASSSLGRGPMNTEAF
TRBV7-3 | ASSLQASGELF
TRBV13 | ASSLGDRAYT
TRBV11-3 | ASSLEADSSYNEQF
TRBV5-6 | ASTLRRYSGNTIY